What follows describes a single TCR beta chain. RNA transcripts provided the source from which TCR beta CDR3 regions were amplified. First-round RT-PCR targeting the TCR CDR3 was performed with the HTBI primer set. One entry per CDR3 protein, called by TCRdb with MiXCR from the multiplex PCR reads. The sample carries 600,000 to 650,000 distinct CDR3 sequences, about 20% recorded once. Not enrolled were patients with uncontrolled infection, other autoimmune disease, pregnancy or lactation. Fresh peripheral blood, approximately 10 ml, yielded the PBMCs. The data originate from a study of T cells in Graves' hyperthyroidism and ophthalmopathy. This TCR derives from a man aged 25-40 years with Graves' ophthalmopathy. The sample taken for sequencing was blood.

CDR3 amino acids: CSARRGNTEAFF. As DNA, the CDR3 is TGCAGTGCTAGAAGGGGGAACACTGAAGCTTTCTTT. V gene TRBV20-1 combines with J gene TRBJ1-1; TRBD1 is a possible D gene (5 bases). The germline V and J ends were trimmed by 2 bases and 1 base, with 5 bases remaining between them. The length of the CDR3 is 12 residues. From germline, CDR1 is DFQATT and CDR2 SNEGSKA (reference sequence).